This entry lists 10 T cell receptor beta chains sequenced from one sample in a study of T cell responses to AZD1222 COVID-19 vaccine. Assay: immunoSEQ multiplex PCR; the TCRdb copy retains only in-frame clones and omits some. Of 100,000 or so clones listed, 82% are singletons. Sequences were derived from peripheral blood, sampled on day 0 of AZD1222 vaccination. These receptors were collected from an adult in good health.

The chain employs TRBV5-1 and TRBJ2-7, with D perhaps TRBD1 (6 bases). Germline lookup yields CDR1 SGHRS and CDR2 YFSETQ. The CDR3 spans 15 residues. V lost 4 bases to trimming and J lost 0 bases, with 14 bases between them. The CDR3 reads CASSLLTGNSYEQYF. CDR3 nucleotide sequence: TGCGCCAGCAGCCTATTAACAGGGAACTCCTACGAGCAGTACTTC.

The chain uses TRBV6-2 or TRBV6-3 and TRBJ2-4; the D gene is possibly TRBD1 (5 bases). V was shortened by 4 bases and J by 1 base, with 14 bases between the two germline ends. The CDR3 loop spans 16 amino acids. CDR1 is MNHEY, CDR2 SVGEGT, per germline. The CDR3 spells CASSSPGIRAKNIQYF. The CDR3 nucleotides read TGTGCCAGCAGTTCACCAGGGATTAGGGCCAAAAACATTCAGTACTTC.

The chain links TRBV7-2 to TRBJ1-2; 11 bases line up with TRBD1. The CDR3 is 14 residues long. Germline V gene lookup returns CDR1 SGHTA and CDR2 FQGNSA. J was trimmed by 5 bases and V by 3 bases; bases with no gene match: 2. The CDR3, as DNA: TGTGCCAGCAGCTTCGGACAGGGGGCTTATGGCTACACCTTC. It encodes CASSFGQGAYGYTF.

This chain links TRBV4-2 with TRBJ1-6; 9 bases fit TRBD1. J lost 8 bases, V lost 4 bases, and 3 bases had no gene match. This CDR3 is 14 amino acids long. In germline, CDR1 is LGHNA, CDR2 YNFKEQ. For the CDR3, the DNA is TGTGCCAGCAGCCGGGGACAGGGAGATTCACCCCTCCACTTT. Its protein product is CASSRGQGDSPLHF.

V is TRBV24-1 and J is TRBJ2-1, with a possible D match to TRBD1 (5 bases). Germline CDR1 reads KGHDR; CDR2 reads SFDVKD. This CDR3 spans 16 amino acids. V lost 3 bases to trimming and J lost 6 bases, with 17 bases between them. The CDR3 is CATSDPRVTTGNEQFF. The CDR3 bases are TGTGCCACCAGTGATCCCAGGGTTACTACGGGCAATGAGCAGTTCTTC.

This chain joins TRBV24-1 and TRBJ2-3; 9 bases match TRBD2. V shed 10 bases, J shed 2 bases, and the junction held 6 bases outside the gene matches. Germline lookup yields CDR1 KGHDR and CDR2 SFDVKD. The CDR3 has 14 amino acids. DNA of the CDR3: TGTGCCACTTCGACTAGCGGATCCACAGATACGCAGTATTTT. Translating it yields CATSTSGSTDTQYF.

This clone appeared a single time. J is TRBJ2-1 and V is TRBV11-3; D possibly corresponds to TRBD1 (5 bases). Germline-derived CDR1 and CDR2 are SGHNT and YENEEA. CDR3 length: 13 amino acids. With 0 bases removed from V and 8 bases from J, the gap between germline ends came to 8 bases. DNA of the CDR3: TGTGCCAGCAGCTTAGATAGCAGGGATGAGCAGTTCTTC. Its translation is CASSLDSRDEQFF.

The chain is built from TRBV9 and TRBJ1-3; 7 nucleotides align to TRBD1. The V and J ends lost 2 bases and 0 bases, in that order; junction bases with no gene match: 8. The germline V gene has CDR1 SGDLS and CDR2 YYNGEE. This CDR3 has 17 amino acids. The CDR3 reads CASSVTPQGPSGNTIYF. DNA of the CDR3: TGTGCCAGCAGCGTCACACCACAGGGGCCCTCTGGAAACACCATATATTTT.

This clone was picked up many times. The CDR3 sequence is CASSLGDRGQETQYF. CDR3 in DNA: TGTGCCAGCAGCTTAGGGGACAGGGGCCAAGAGACCCAGTACTTC. The chain couples TRBV7-9 to TRBJ2-5; 10 positions match TRBD1. CDR3 length: 15 amino acids. With V trimmed by 1 base and J by 1 base, 0 bases remained unmatched. From germline, CDR1 is SEHNR and CDR2 FQNEAQ (reference sequence).

The gene calls are TRBV18 and TRBJ2-7; the match to TRBD1 covers 9 bases. This CDR3 region has 14 residues. Germline V gives CDR1 KGHSH, CDR2 LQKENI. Trimming at V came to 4 bases and at J to 4 bases, leaving 5 bases not matched to a gene. The CDR3: CASSLGQGRYEQYF. The CDR3, as DNA: TGTGCCAGCTCACTAGGACAGGGGAGGTACGAGCAGTACTTC. Drawing the rest from reference TRBV18 and TRBJ2-7, the complete variable domain is NAGVMQNPRHLVRRRGQEARLRCSPMKGHSHVYWYRQLPEEGLKFMVYLQKENIIDESGMPKERFSAEFPKEGPSILRIQQVVRGDSAAYFCASSLGQGRYEQYFGPGTRLTVT.